This is a list of T cell receptor beta chains from one sample in a study of post-analysis software for immune sequencing data. TCRdb reprocessed the PCR reads via MiXCR and lists one record per CDR3 protein. This table holds 350,000 to 450,000 distinct CDR3 sequences, 39% found once. Material: blood. The receptors come from a girl aged 2-10 years with multiple sclerosis. The CDR3 runs from the conserved cysteine through the conserved F or W. D genes are given only for firm matches. Clone size, where shown, is once, few, many, or a class for clones that have expanded.

size: -; D: TRBD1; J: TRBJ2-7; V: TRBV5-1; DNA: TGTGCCAGCAGCTCAAACAGGGGCGAGCAGTACTTC; CDR3: CASSSNRGEQYF
size: few; D: -; J: TRBJ2-3; V: TRBV24-1; DNA: TGTGCCACCAGTGGAGCCCCGCGGACAGATACGCAGTATTTT; CDR3: CATSGAPRTDTQYF
size: few; D: -; J: TRBJ1-2; V: TRBV20-1; DNA: TGCAGTGCTAGGGTTCCCCAGCTTGGGGGCCCAACTTATGGCTACACCTTC; CDR3: CSARVPQLGGPTYGYTF
size: -; D: -; J: TRBJ1-2; V: TRBV18; DNA: TGTGCCAGCTCACCTCAGGAGGACTATGGCTACACCTTC; CDR3: CASSPQEDYGYTF
size: few; D: -; J: TRBJ2-3; V: TRBV29-1; DNA: TGCAGCGTTGAAGATCAGTACTCCACAGATACGCAGTATTTT; CDR3: CSVEDQYSTDTQYF
size: -; D: -; J: TRBJ1-1; V: TRBV3-1; DNA: TGTGCCAGCAGCCAGATGCAGCGGCGGGCCAACACTGAAGCTTTCTTT; CDR3: CASSQMQRRANTEAFF
size: -; D: -; J: TRBJ2-7; V: TRBV5-1; DNA: TGCGCCAGCAGCTTGGGTGGACTCAACCTATCCTACGAGCAGTACTTC; CDR3: CASSLGGLNLSYEQYF
size: -; D: TRBD2; J: TRBJ2-3; V: TRBV5-1; DNA: TGCGCCAGCAGCTTGGTACGAGCAAAAGCGGGGGGCACAGATACGCAGTATTTT; CDR3: CASSLVRAKAGGTDTQYF
size: -; D: TRBD2; J: TRBJ2-1; V: TRBV7-9; DNA: TGTGCCAGCAGCTTAGTGAGTAGCGGGAACCCGTACAATGAGCAGTTCTTC; CDR3: CASSLVSSGNPYNEQFF
size: -; D: TRBD1; J: TRBJ1-1; V: TRBV24-1; DNA: TGTGCCACCAGTGAAGGGCAGGGGGCGTTTGCTGAAGCTTTCTTT; CDR3: CATSEGQGAFAEAFF
size: -; D: TRBD2; J: TRBJ2-7; V: TRBV20-1; DNA: TGCAGTGCTAGAGGAGGGACTAGCGGGACCTACGAGCAGTACTTC; CDR3: CSARGGTSGTYEQYF
size: -; D: -; J: TRBJ2-7; V: TRBV6-1; DNA: TGTGCCAGCAGGTTGGGTTGGGGGTTGGGCTACGAGCAGTACTTC; CDR3: CASRLGWGLGYEQYF
size: -; D: TRBD2; J: TRBJ2-1; V: TRBV20-1; DNA: TGCAGTGCCTCCCTCGGGCTAGCGGAAAGAAGCTCCTACAATGAGCAGTTCTTC; CDR3: CSASLGLAERSSYNEQFF
size: -; D: TRBD1; J: TRBJ2-5; V: TRBV9; DNA: TGTGCCAGCAGCGTTAGCGGGACAGGGGGGGAAGAGCAGTACTTC; CDR3: CASSVSGTGGEEQYF
size: -; D: -; J: TRBJ2-1; V: TRBV24-1; DNA: TGTGCCACCAGTGATTTTGGATTCTACAATGAGCAGTTCTTC; CDR3: CATSDFGFYNEQFF
size: -; D: TRBD1; J: TRBJ1-5; V: TRBV2; DNA: TGTGCCAGCAGTTTTACCGGGACAGGGGGCTTCAATCAGCCCCAGCATTTT; CDR3: CASSFTGTGGFNQPQHF
size: -; D: -; J: TRBJ2-5; V: TRBV5-1; DNA: TGCGCCAGCAGAGTTCGGGGTGGCGAGACCCAGTACTTC; CDR3: CASRVRGGETQYF
size: -; D: -; J: TRBJ2-5; V: TRBV5-1; DNA: TGCGCCAGCAGCTTGTTCGTCGGGCCTGGGGAGACCCAGTACTTC; CDR3: CASSLFVGPGETQYF
size: -; D: -; J: TRBJ2-1; V: TRBV11-2; DNA: TGTGCCAGCTGGCTCGGCGGGACCAATGAGCAGTTCTTC; CDR3: CASWLGGTNEQFF
size: once; D: -; J: TRBJ1-2; V: TRBV7-8; DNA: TGTGCCAGCAGCTTAAGTTTAACAGGACCTAACTATGGCTACACCTTC; CDR3: CASSLSLTGPNYGYTF
size: -; D: -; J: TRBJ1-1; V: TRBV5-1; DNA: TGCGCCAGCAGCTTGGAGGCCAGCCCGGGCACTGAAGCTTTCTTT; CDR3: CASSLEASPGTEAFF
size: -; D: -; J: TRBJ1-2; V: TRBV12-3/TRBV12-4; DNA: TGTGCCGGCAGTTTACCGGCGGGGAGCTATGGCTACACCTTC; CDR3: CAGSLPAGSYGYTF
size: few; D: -; J: TRBJ2-1; V: TRBV11-2; DNA: TGTGCCAGCAGCTTAACTAGCTCCCCCTGGCAGTTCTTC; CDR3: CASSLTSSPWQFF
size: -; D: -; J: TRBJ2-4; V: TRBV7-2; DNA: TGTGCCAGCAGCTTCGCGGGAGCCAAAAACATTCAGTACTTC; CDR3: CASSFAGAKNIQYF
size: few; D: -; J: TRBJ2-5; V: TRBV5-1; DNA: TGCGCCAGCAGGGGAAGGATCCGAGAAGAGACCCAGTACTTC; CDR3: CASRGRIREETQYF
size: -; D: TRBD1; J: TRBJ1-2; V: TRBV6-5; DNA: TGTGCCAGCAGTAGGAACAGGGGTGGCTACACCTTC; CDR3: CASSRNRGGYTF
size: few; D: TRBD2; J: TRBJ2-3; V: TRBV29-1; DNA: TGCAGCGTTACGGCCAGCGGGAATGCAGATACGCAGTATTTT; CDR3: CSVTASGNADTQYF
size: -; D: -; J: TRBJ2-1; V: TRBV20-1; DNA: TGCAGTGCTAGTAAGGGGGGGCGGCAGCAGTTCTTC; CDR3: CSASKGGRQQFF
size: few; D: -; J: TRBJ1-1; V: TRBV6-5; DNA: TGTGCCAGCAGTTACGGGCAGTACTTCGCTGAAGCTTTCTTT; CDR3: CASSYGQYFAEAFF
size: few; D: TRBD1; J: TRBJ2-1; V: TRBV12-3/TRBV12-4; DNA: TGTGCCAGCAGTGTTCCGGGACAGAGCTCCTACAATGAGCAGTTCTTC; CDR3: CASSVPGQSSYNEQFF
size: -; D: TRBD2; J: TRBJ2-5; V: TRBV12-3/TRBV12-4; DNA: TGTGCCAGCAGTTCTAGCGGGGTGGAGGAGACCCAGTACTTC; CDR3: CASSSSGVEETQYF
size: -; D: -; J: TRBJ2-1; V: TRBV28; DNA: TGTGCCAGCAGTTTTAAGGGGTGGGGCTTTTCCTACAATGAGCAGTTCTTC; CDR3: CASSFKGWGFSYNEQFF